These 28 T cell receptor beta chains were all obtained from the same sample, sequenced in a study of tumor T cells in aggressive B-cell lymphoma. Data came from immunoSEQ multiplex PCR; TCRdb stores just in-frame clones and leaves some out. Of 2,500 to 3,000 clones listed, approximately 91% were seen once; the top ten hold about 4.7%. The sample comprised tumor tissue. The receptor set was obtained from an adult with diffuse large B cell lymphoma.

The chain joins TRBV28 to TRBJ2-1; D is uncertain. This CDR3 spans 17 amino acids. CDR1 is MDHEN and CDR2 is SYDVKM in the germline V gene. Trimming removed 4 bases from V and 5 bases from J, with 21 bases in between. The CDR3 bases are TGTGCCAGCAGTTCCCCCTCCGGTAGGAGACGGCACAATGAGCAGTTCTTC. Encoded protein: CASSSPSGRRRHNEQFF. Based on the CDR3 plus reference TRBV28 and TRBJ2-1, the full variable domain is DVKVTQSSRYLVKRTGEKVFLECVQDMDHENMFWYRQDPGLGLRLIYFSYDVKMKEKGDIPEGYSVSREKKERFSLILESASTNQTSMYLCASSSPSGRRRHNEQFFGPGTRLTVL.

The CDR3 here is CASISTGESGYTF. DNA of the CDR3: TGTGCCAGCATTTCAACAGGGGAGAGTGGCTACACCTTC. This chain links TRBV2 with TRBJ1-2, with 7 bases aligning to TRBD1. The CDR3 sequence is 13 residues long. Germline V lookup: CDR1 SNHLY, CDR2 FYNNEI. J lost 7 bases, V lost 7 bases, and 9 bases had no gene match.

The chain carries TRBV7-9 and TRBJ2-7, with TRBD2 matching over 13 bases. V lost 5 bases to trimming and J lost 5 bases; unmatched junction nucleotides: 9. CDR3 size: 16 residues. Germline CDR1 SEHNR, CDR2 FQNEAQ (reference sequence). The CDR3 loop is CASSPGLAGVLHEQYF. CDR3 nucleotide sequence: TGTGCCAGCAGCCCCGGACTAGCGGGAGTACTCCACGAGCAGTACTTC.

The V call is TRBV28, the J call TRBJ1-1, with D hard to call. The V gene lost 7 bases and the J gene lost 3 bases, with 9 bases spanning the gap. Looked up from germline, CDR1 is MDHEN and CDR2 is SYDVKM. There are 12 residues in the CDR3. The CDR3 region is CASISRYTEAFF. CDR3 coding DNA: TGTGCCAGCATTTCCCGGTACACTGAAGCTTTCTTT.

The genes are TRBV18 and TRBJ2-7, with TRBD2 matching over 8 bases. This CDR3 region has 15 residues. Germline V CDR1 and CDR2: KGHSH, LQKENI. V shed 3 bases, J shed 4 bases, and the junction held 8 bases outside the gene matches. The DNA for the CDR3 is TGTGCCAGCTCACCGCCCAGGGGCGGGAGGTACGAGCAGTACTTC. This translates into CASSPPRGGRYEQYF.

The chain employs TRBV5-1 and TRBJ1-5; D remains unclear. This CDR3 has 15 amino acids. CDR1 is SGHRS, CDR2 YFSETQ, per germline. Trimming left V 2 bases short and J 1 base short, with 10 bases between. The CDR3: CASSFEGGSNQPQHF. In DNA form, the CDR3 reads TGCGCCAGCAGCTTTGAGGGCGGGAGCAATCAGCCCCAGCATTTT.

As concerns this clone: One junction end disagrees with the germline gene, perhaps due to a read error. CDR3 DNA sequence: TGTGCCAGCAGCCAAGTAGGGGCTGAAGCTCTCTTT. It specifies CASSQVGAEALF. J is TRBJ1-1 and V is TRBV14, with a possible D match to TRBD1 (5 bases). Germline lookup yields CDR1 SGHDN and CDR2 FVKESK. This CDR3 has 12 amino acids.

About this clone: At one end, the junction sequence differs from germline, possibly due to a read error. V gene TRBV7-8 combines with J gene TRBJ2-1; possibly TRBD1 for D (5 bases). Germline lookup yields CDR1 SGHVS and CDR2 FQNEAQ. CDR3 size: 12 residues. CDR3 region: CTSSSPTGEQFF. The CDR3 DNA sequence: TGTACCAGCAGCTCCCCAACAGGTGAGCAGTTCTTC.

The chain carries TRBV7-9 and TRBJ2-1; 8 bases line up with TRBD2. After removal of 5 bases from V and 2 bases from J, the junction contained 8 bases not matched to a gene. Germline values: CDR1 SEHNR, CDR2 FQNEAQ (reference sequence). The CDR3 sequence is 16 residues long. This CDR3 reads CASSAPGGAAYNEQFF. CDR3 nucleotides: TGTGCCAGCAGCGCCCCCGGGGGGGCCGCCTACAATGAGCAGTTCTTC.

The CDR3 here is CASSAGEADTQYF. CDR3 bases: TGTGCCAGCAGTGCGGGAGAGGCAGATACGCAGTATTTT. The J gene is TRBJ2-3, the V gene TRBV6-4; a possible D gene is TRBD2 (6 bases). Germline V CDR1 and CDR2: MRHNA, SNTAGT. The V and J ends lost 4 bases and 4 bases respectively, with 9 bases between them. This CDR3 has 13 residues.

The V gene is TRBV23-1, the J gene TRBJ2-7; the D is unclear. TRBV23-1 is identified as an open reading frame with a role that is uncertain. This CDR3 has 16 residues. Trimming removed 4 bases from V and 2 bases from J, with 18 bases in between. The CDR3 sequence is CASSPREASPTYEQYF. CDR3 nucleotide sequence: TGCGCCAGCAGTCCCCGAGAGGCATCTCCGACCTACGAGCAGTACTTC.

The chain joins TRBV7-8 to TRBJ1-2, with 9 bases aligning to TRBD1. Germline lookup yields CDR1 SGHVS and CDR2 FQNEAQ. The CDR3 covers 15 residues. J lost 6 bases, V lost 4 bases, and 9 bases had no gene match. The CDR3 sequence: CASSSSGTGFNGYTF. As DNA, the CDR3 is TGTGCCAGCAGCTCCTCCGGGACAGGGTTCAATGGCTACACCTTC.

CDR3 region: CASWETGAMNTEAFF. CDR3 nucleotides: TGTGCCAGCTGGGAGACAGGGGCAATGAACACTGAAGCTTTCTTT. This sequence joins TRBV28 and TRBJ1-1; 8 bases align to TRBD1. The V segment lost 8 bases and the J segment 0 bases; nucleotides outside the gene matches: 8. The CDR3 runs to 15 residues. CDR1 is MDHEN, CDR2 SYDVKM, per germline.

This chain connects TRBV4-2 to TRBJ1-5, with D perhaps TRBD1 (5 bases). The CDR3 is 16 residues long. V gave up 0 bases and J gave up 1 base, with 10 bases separating them. Germline loops: CDR1 LGHNA, CDR2 YNFKEQ. As DNA, the CDR3 is TGTGCCAGCAGCCAAGATCGAACAGGAAGCAATCAGCCCCAGCATTTT. Translated: CASSQDRTGSNQPQHF.

This chain links TRBV7-6 with TRBJ1-1; 8 bases are shared with TRBD1. The J segment lost 1 base and the V segment lost 2 bases, leaving 3 bases of the junction unmatched. The CDR3 length is 15 residues. CDR1 SGHVS and CDR2 FNYEAQ come from the germline V gene. The CDR3 DNA is TGTGCCAGCAGCTTATCAGGGGGCTCGAACACTGAAGCTTTCTTT. This sequence encodes CASSLSGGSNTEAFF.

V usage is TRBV7-2 and J usage is TRBJ2-1; D is perhaps TRBD1 (5 bases). The V gene's germline CDR1 is SGHTA and CDR2 FQGNSA. Deletions cut 3 bases from V and 5 bases from J, with 20 bases between. CDR3 length: 17 residues. CDR3 bases: TGTGCCAGCAGCTTGAAAGGGGTCAAGGACCGAGACAATGAGCAGTTCTTC. It codes for CASSLKGVKDRDNEQFF.

As regards this clone: Other DNA variants within this sample encode the same CDR3. The chain is built from TRBV10-3 and TRBJ2-3; 9 bases match TRBD1. This CDR3 is built from 17 residues. Trimming cost V 4 bases and J 1 base; bases outside gene matches: 9. Germline CDR1 ENHRY, CDR2 SYGVKD. CDR3 bases: TGTGCCATCAGTGGAAGTACAGGGACAGGGCGCACAGATACGCAGTATTTT. It translates to CAISGSTGTGRTDTQYF.

The chain uses TRBV2 and TRBJ2-1; the match to TRBD2 covers 9 bases. Germline CDR1 is SNHLY and CDR2 is FYNNEI. V was pared by 8 bases and J by 5 bases, with 16 bases of the junction left unmatched. The CDR3 spans 17 residues. The CDR3 region has the DNA TGTGCCAGCCGGGACAGAAGATCTAGCGGGGCGAACAATGAGCAGTTCTTC. Translating gives CASRDRRSSGANNEQFF.

The genes are TRBV5-4 and TRBJ2-7, with 8 nucleotides matching TRBD2. V was pared by 2 bases and J by 3 bases, with 10 bases of the junction left unmatched. Germline assignment: CDR1 SGHNT and CDR2 YYREEE (reference sequence). This CDR3 has 16 residues. Here the CDR3 reads CASSLMIAGPGYEQYF. DNA for the CDR3: TGTGCCAGCAGCTTAATGATAGCGGGACCGGGCTACGAGCAGTACTTC.

The chain employs TRBV7-9 and TRBJ2-7; 8 bases agree with TRBD2. V lost 5 bases and J lost 1; bases outside the gene matches: 13. The germline CDR1 and CDR2 sequences are SEHNR and FQNEAQ (reference sequence). The CDR3 extends over 17 amino acids. CDR3 nucleotide sequence: TGTGCCAGCAGCCCTACGGCGGCGGGGGGCAAGTCCTACGAGCAGTACTTC. Protein: CASSPTAAGGKSYEQYF.

V and J are TRBV5-1 and TRBJ2-7; D is possibly TRBD2 (5 bases). Trimming pared 0 bases from V and 5 bases from J, leaving 15 bases between. Germline V CDR1 and CDR2: SGHRS, YFSETQ. CDR3 length: 15 residues. As DNA, the CDR3 is TGCGCCAGCAGCTTGGGGACTTCAGGAGCCCACGAGCAGTACTTC. Translation gives CASSLGTSGAHEQYF.

The chain is built from TRBV30 and TRBJ2-3, with a tentative D call TRBD2 (6 bases). CDR3 length: 13 residues. From germline, CDR1 is GTSNPN and CDR2 SVGIG (reference sequence). The V end lost 3 bases, the J end lost 5 bases, and 12 bases lay between the germline ends. The CDR3 protein is CAWSYGSLDTQYF. CDR3 bases: TGTGCCTGGAGCTACGGGAGTTTAGATACGCAGTATTTT.

The rearrangement joins TRBV4-1 to TRBJ2-2; possibly TRBD2 for D (7 bases). CDR1 MGHRA and CDR2 YSYEKL come from the germline V gene. Deletions cut 2 bases from V and 3 bases from J, with 16 bases between. This CDR3 is 17 amino acids long. CDR3 nucleotide sequence: TGCGCCAGCAGCCAACGAGGGGGGAGGGTGGACACCGGGGAGCTGTTTTTT. The encoded protein is CASSQRGGRVDTGELFF.

About this clone: The germline gene is not matched at one end of the junction; a read error may be the cause. The chain joins TRBV2 to TRBJ1-6; D gene unclear. Per germline, CDR1 SNHLY and CDR2 FYNNEI. The CDR3 loop spans 12 amino acids. The CDR3 region is CVSRPDNSPLHF. The CDR3 nucleotides are TGTGTCAGCAGGCCGGATAATTCACCCCTCCACTTT. Complete variable domain (other parts from reference TRBV2 and TRBJ1-6): EPEVTQTPSHQVTQMGQEVILRCVPISNHLYFYWYRQILGQKVEFLVSFYNNEISEKSEIFDDQFSVERPDGSNFTLKIRSTKLEDSAMYFCVSRPDNSPLHFGNGTRLTVT.

This clone was detected a few times. The chain recombines TRBV27 with TRBJ2-7, with 7 bases matching TRBD1. V was clipped by 6 bases and J by 5 bases; unmatched bases: 7. The CDR3 runs 13 residues. The germline gives CDR1 MNHEY, CDR2 SMNVEV (reference sequence). CDR3 sequence reads: CASSKGQLNEQYV. The DNA for the CDR3 is TGTGCCAGCAGCAAGGGACAGCTTAACGAGCAGTACGTC.

The chain employs TRBV9 and TRBJ2-5, with D possibly being TRBD2 (7 bases). This CDR3 region has 15 residues. CDR1 and CDR2 from the germline V gene are SGDLS and YYNGEE. The V gene lost 0 bases and the J gene lost 4 bases, with 13 bases spanning the gap. The CDR3 loop is CASSVGGGVAETQYF. The CDR3 bases are TGTGCCAGCAGCGTAGGAGGGGGGGTGGCAGAGACCCAGTACTTC. Together with reference TRBV9 and TRBJ2-5, the CDR3 gives the full variable domain: DSGVTQTPKHLITATGQRVTLRCSPRSGDLSVYWYQQSLDQGLQFLIQYYNGEERAKGNILERFSAQQFPDLHSELNLSSLELGDSALYFCASSVGGGVAETQYFGPGTRLLVL.

The chain uses TRBV5-1 and TRBJ2-7; 8 positions match TRBD2. V lost 2 bases to trimming and J lost 4 bases; unmatched junction nucleotides: 8. Germline loops: CDR1 SGHRS, CDR2 YFSETQ. The CDR3 runs to 15 residues. CDR3 DNA sequence: TGCGCCAGCAGCTTACGTCCCGGCGGGGGGTACGAGCAGTACGTC. It specifies CASSLRPGGGYEQYV.

This clone occurred once. The chain links TRBV25-1 to TRBJ1-2; D is possibly TRBD1 (6 bases). Between the trimmed V and J ends, which lost 3 bases and 3 bases, there was a span of 11 bases. The CDR3 sequence is 14 residues long. Germline V lookup: CDR1 MGHDK, CDR2 SYGVNS. DNA for the CDR3: TGTGCCAGCAGTGACCCCGGACAGCACTATGGCTACACCTTC. It is translated as CASSDPGQHYGYTF.